These 3 T cell receptor beta chains were sequenced from one sample in a study of T cell repertoires in cytomegalovirus infection. Each CDR3 protein gets one entry after TCRdb re-called the reads with MiXCR. The sample has about 460,000 distinct CDR3 sequences; about 11% are singletons. The sample taken for sequencing was PBMCs. These receptors originate from a human donor in good health (CMV status not recorded). Some clones in this sample may be carry-over from other donors' samples.

The chain employs TRBV29-1 and TRBJ2-1; 11 nucleotides agree with TRBD2. The length of the CDR3 is 14 residues. The ends lost 5 bases at V and 2 bases at J; junction bases unmatched: 2. CDR1 SQVTM and CDR2 ANQGSEA come from the germline V gene. The CDR3 sequence: CSVRGLAAYNEQFF. In DNA, the CDR3 is TGCAGCGTTAGGGGACTAGCGGCCTACAATGAGCAGTTCTTC.

The rearrangement links TRBV20-1 to TRBJ1-1, with a weak D call TRBD1 (5 bases). Trimming left V 2 bases short and J 4 bases short, with 11 bases between. This CDR3 region has 13 residues. Germline values: CDR1 DFQATT, CDR2 SNEGSKA (reference sequence). The CDR3 sequence: CSARLGLGTEAFF. CDR3 DNA sequence: TGCAGTGCTAGACTGGGGCTGGGCACTGAAGCTTTCTTT.

This clonotype has a count of ten or more. The CDR3 DNA is TGTGCCAGCAGCCCCCCAAGCGGGGGGCGGGAGACCCAGTACTTC. Encoded protein: CASSPPSGGRETQYF. This chain joins TRBV7-2 and TRBJ2-5, with TRBD2 matching 9 bases. The ends lost 5 bases at V and 5 bases at J; junction bases unmatched: 9. Per the germline V gene, CDR1 is SGHTA and CDR2 is FQGNSA. This CDR3 comprises 15 residues.